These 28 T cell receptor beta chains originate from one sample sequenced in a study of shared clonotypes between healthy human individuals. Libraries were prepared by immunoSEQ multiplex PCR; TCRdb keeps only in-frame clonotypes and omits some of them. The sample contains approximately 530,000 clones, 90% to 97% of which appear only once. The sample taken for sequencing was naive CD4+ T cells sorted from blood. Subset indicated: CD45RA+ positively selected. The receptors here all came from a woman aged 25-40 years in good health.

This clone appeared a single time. CDR3 in amino acids: CASSFGGSGRNTGELFF. DNA of the CDR3: TGTGCCAGCAGCTTCGGGGGTAGCGGAAGGAACACCGGGGAGCTGTTTTTT. V is TRBV5-4 and J is TRBJ2-2, with D perhaps matching TRBD2 (6 bases). The CDR3 is made up of 17 amino acids. V dropped 2 bases and J dropped 1 base, with 15 bases sitting between them. Germline V CDR1 and CDR2: SGHNT, YYREEE (reference sequence).

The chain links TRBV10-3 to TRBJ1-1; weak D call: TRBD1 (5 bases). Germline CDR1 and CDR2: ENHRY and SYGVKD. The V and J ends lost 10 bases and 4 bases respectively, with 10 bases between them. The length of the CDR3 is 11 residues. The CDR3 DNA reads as TGTGCCACCCAGGGTACCACTGAAGCTTTCTTT. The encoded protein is CATQGTTEAFF.

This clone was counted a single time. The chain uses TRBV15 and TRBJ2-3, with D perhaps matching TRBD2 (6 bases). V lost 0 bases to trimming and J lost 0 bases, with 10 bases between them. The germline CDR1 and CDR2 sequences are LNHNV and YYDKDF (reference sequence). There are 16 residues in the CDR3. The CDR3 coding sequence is TGTGCCACCAGCAGAGATTGGACTATGAGCACAGATACGCAGTATTTT. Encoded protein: CATSRDWTMSTDTQYF.

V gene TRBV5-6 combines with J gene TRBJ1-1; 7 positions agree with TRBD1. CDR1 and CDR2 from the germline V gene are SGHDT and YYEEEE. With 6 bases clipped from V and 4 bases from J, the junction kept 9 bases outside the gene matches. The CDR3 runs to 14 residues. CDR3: CASTEPGGSTEAFF. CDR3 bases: TGTGCCAGCACCGAACCAGGGGGGTCCACTGAAGCTTTCTTT.

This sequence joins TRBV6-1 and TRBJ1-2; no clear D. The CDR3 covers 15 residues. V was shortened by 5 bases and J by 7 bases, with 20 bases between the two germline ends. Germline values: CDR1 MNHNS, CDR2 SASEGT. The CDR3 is CASSPTRTTRSGYTF. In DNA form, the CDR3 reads TGTGCCAGCAGTCCCACCCGGACCACCCGCTCTGGCTACACCTTC.

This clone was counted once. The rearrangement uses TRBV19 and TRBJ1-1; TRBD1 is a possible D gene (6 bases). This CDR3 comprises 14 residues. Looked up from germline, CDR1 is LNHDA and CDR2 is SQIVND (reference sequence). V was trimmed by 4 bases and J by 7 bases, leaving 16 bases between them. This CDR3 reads CASSTVTGIGEAFF. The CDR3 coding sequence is TGTGCCAGTAGTACAGTCACAGGGATAGGTGAAGCTTTCTTT.

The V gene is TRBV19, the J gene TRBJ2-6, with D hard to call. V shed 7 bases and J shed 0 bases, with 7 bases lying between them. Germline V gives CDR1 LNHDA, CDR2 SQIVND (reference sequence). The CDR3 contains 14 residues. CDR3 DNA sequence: TGTGCCAGTACCGCCCGCTCTGGGGCCAACGTCCTGACTTTC. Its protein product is CASTARSGANVLTF.

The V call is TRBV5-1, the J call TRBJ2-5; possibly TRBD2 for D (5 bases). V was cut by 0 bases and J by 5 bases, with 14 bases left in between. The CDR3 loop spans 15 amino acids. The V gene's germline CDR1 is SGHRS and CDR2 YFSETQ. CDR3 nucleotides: TGCGCCAGCAGCTTGGGAGGGCCCGCTCGGGAGACCCAGTACTTC. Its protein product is CASSLGGPARETQYF.

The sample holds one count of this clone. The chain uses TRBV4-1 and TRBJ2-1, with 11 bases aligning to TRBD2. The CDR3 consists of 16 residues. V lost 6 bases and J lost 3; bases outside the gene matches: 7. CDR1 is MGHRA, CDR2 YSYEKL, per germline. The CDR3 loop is CASRGLAGGLYNEQFF. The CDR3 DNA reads TGCGCCAGCAGGGGGCTAGCGGGAGGCCTCTACAATGAGCAGTTCTTC.

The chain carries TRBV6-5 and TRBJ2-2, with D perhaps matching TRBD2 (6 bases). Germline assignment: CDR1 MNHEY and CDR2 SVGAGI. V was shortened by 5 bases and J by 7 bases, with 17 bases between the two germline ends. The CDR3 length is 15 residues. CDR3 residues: CASSRDSKTVGELFF. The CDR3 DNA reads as TGTGCCAGCAGTAGGGACTCTAAGACGGTCGGGGAGCTGTTTTTT.

CDR3 DNA: TGTGCCTGGAGTGTCCCCTGGGCCCTGAACACTGAAGCTTTCTTT. This translates into CAWSVPWALNTEAFF. V and J are TRBV30 and TRBJ1-1; D call uncertain. Germline V gene sequence: CDR1 GTSNPN, CDR2 SVGIG (reference sequence). This CDR3 contains 15 residues. V lost 0 bases to trimming and J lost 0 bases, with 11 bases between them.

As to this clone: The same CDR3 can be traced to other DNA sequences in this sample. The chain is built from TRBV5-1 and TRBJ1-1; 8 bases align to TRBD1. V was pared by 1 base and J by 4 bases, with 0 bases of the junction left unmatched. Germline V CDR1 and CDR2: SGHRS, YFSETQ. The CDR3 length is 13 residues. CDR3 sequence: CASSLTGGTEAFF. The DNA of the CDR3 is TGCGCCAGCAGCTTGACAGGGGGCACTGAAGCTTTCTTT.

The CDR3 spells CASSLALVQGSGNTIYF. The CDR3 nucleotides are TGTGCCAGCAGCTTAGCGCTGGTTCAGGGCTCTGGAAACACCATATATTTT. The J gene is TRBJ1-3, the V gene TRBV7-9; D may be TRBD1 (5 bases). Germline V gives CDR1 SEHNR, CDR2 FQNEAQ (reference sequence). V lost 0 bases and J 0 bases, leaving 12 bases between the germline ends. This CDR3 contains 17 residues.

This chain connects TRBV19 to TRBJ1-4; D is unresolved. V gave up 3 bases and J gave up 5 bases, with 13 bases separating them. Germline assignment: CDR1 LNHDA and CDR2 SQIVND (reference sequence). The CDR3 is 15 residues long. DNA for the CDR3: TGTGCCAGTAGTATTGCCTCATCGGGAAATGAAAAACTGTTTTTT. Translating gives CASSIASSGNEKLFF.

The CDR3 sequence: CASSLVQGSTGELFF. The DNA of the CDR3 is TGTGCCAGCAGCTTAGTACAGGGGTCCACCGGGGAGCTGTTTTTT. The V call is TRBV11-2, the J call TRBJ2-2, with 7 bases that match TRBD1. V was pared by 1 base and J by 4 bases, with 3 bases of the junction left unmatched. The germline V gene encodes CDR1 SGHAT and CDR2 FQNNGV. CDR3 length: 15 residues.

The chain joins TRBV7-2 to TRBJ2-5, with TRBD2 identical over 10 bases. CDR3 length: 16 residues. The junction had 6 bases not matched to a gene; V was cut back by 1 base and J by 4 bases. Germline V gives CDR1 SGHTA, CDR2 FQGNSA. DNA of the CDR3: TGTGCCAGCAGCTTAGTAATTAGCGGGAGGAGAGAGACCCAGTACTTC. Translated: CASSLVISGRRETQYF.

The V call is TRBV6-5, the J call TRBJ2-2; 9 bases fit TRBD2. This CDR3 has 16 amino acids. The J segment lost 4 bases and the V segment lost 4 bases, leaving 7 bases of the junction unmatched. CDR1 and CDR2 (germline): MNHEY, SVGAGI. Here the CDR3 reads CASSSPSGILTGELFF. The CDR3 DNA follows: TGTGCCAGCAGTTCCCCTAGCGGGATCCTCACCGGGGAGCTGTTTTTT.

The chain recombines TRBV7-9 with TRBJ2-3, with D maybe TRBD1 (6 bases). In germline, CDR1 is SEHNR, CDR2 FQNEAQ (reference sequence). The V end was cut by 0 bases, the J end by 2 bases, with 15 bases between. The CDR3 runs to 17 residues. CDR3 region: CASSLAGQKVITDTQYF. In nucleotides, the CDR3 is TGTGCCAGCAGCTTAGCTGGACAGAAAGTGATCACAGATACGCAGTATTTT.

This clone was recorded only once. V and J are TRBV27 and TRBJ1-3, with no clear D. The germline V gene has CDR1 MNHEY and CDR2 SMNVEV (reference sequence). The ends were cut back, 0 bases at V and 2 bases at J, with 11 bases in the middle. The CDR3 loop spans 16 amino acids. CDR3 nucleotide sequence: TGTGCCAGCAGTTTATCGGACGGACTGGCTGGAAACACCATATATTTT. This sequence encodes CASSLSDGLAGNTIYF.

CDR3: CASSQDATYNGYTF. For the CDR3, the DNA is TGCGCCAGCAGCCAAGATGCGACATACAATGGCTACACCTTC. V and J are TRBV4-1 and TRBJ1-2; D uncertain. Germline lookup yields CDR1 MGHRA and CDR2 YSYEKL. V lost 0 bases and J 6 bases, leaving 11 bases between the germline ends. The CDR3 is 14 amino acids.

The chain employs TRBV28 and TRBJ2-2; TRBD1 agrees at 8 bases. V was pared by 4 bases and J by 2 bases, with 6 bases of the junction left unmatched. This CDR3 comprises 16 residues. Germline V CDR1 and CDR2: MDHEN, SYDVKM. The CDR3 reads CASSSRTGKNTGELFF. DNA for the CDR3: TGTGCCAGCAGTTCTCGGACAGGGAAAAACACCGGGGAGCTGTTTTTT.

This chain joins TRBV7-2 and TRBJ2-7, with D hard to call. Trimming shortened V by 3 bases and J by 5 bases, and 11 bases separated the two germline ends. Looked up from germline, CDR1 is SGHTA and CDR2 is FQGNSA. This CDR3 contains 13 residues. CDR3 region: CASSFRLVDEQYF. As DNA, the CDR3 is TGTGCCAGCAGCTTTCGCCTAGTGGACGAGCAGTACTTC.

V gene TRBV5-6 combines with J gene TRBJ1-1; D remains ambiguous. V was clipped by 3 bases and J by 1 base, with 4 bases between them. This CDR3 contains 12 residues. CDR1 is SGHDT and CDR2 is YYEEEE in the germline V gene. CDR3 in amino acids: CASSYWNTEAFF. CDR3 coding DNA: TGTGCCAGCAGCTACTGGAACACTGAAGCTTTCTTT.

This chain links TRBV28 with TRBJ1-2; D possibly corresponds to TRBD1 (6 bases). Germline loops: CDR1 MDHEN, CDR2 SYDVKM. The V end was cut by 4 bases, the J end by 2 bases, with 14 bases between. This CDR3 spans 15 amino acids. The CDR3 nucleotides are TGTGCCAGCAGTTATGCAGGGGAGGGAAACTATGGCTACACCTTC. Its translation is CASSYAGEGNYGYTF.

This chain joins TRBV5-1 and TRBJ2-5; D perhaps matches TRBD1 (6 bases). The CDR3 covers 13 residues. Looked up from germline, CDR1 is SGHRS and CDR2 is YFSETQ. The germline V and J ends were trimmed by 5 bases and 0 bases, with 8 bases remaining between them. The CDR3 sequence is CASRGDNQETQYF. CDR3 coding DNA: TGCGCCAGCAGAGGGGACAACCAAGAGACCCAGTACTTC.

For the CDR3, the DNA is TGTGCCAGCAGTTTAGGGGGACAGCAAAATCAGCCCCAGCATTTT. Translated, it gives CASSLGGQQNQPQHF. The V and J genes are TRBV28 and TRBJ1-5; 7 nucleotides match TRBD1. Germline loops: CDR1 MDHEN, CDR2 SYDVKM. The V gene end was trimmed by 2 bases and the J gene end by 4 bases; junction bases not matched to a gene: 5. The length of the CDR3 is 15 residues. Full variable domain (remainder filled in from reference TRBV28 and TRBJ1-5): DVKVTQSSRYLVKRTGEKVFLECVQDMDHENMFWYRQDPGLGLRLIYFSYDVKMKEKGDIPEGYSVSREKKERFSLILESASTNQTSMYLCASSLGGQQNQPQHFGDGTRLSIL.

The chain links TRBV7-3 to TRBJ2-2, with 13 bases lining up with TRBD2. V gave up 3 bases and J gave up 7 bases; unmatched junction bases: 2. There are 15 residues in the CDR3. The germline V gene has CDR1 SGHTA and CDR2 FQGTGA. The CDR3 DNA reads TGTGCCAGCAGCTTGGGACTAGCGGGATTCGGGGAGCTGTTTTTT. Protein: CASSLGLAGFGELFF.

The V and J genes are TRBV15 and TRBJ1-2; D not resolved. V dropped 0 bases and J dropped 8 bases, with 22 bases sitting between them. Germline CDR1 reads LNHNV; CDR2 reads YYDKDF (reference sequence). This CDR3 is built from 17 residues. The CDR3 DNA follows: TGTGCCACCAGCAGAGATCTATCAAACCGGTCCCCCTGGGGCTACACCTTC. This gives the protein CATSRDLSNRSPWGYTF.